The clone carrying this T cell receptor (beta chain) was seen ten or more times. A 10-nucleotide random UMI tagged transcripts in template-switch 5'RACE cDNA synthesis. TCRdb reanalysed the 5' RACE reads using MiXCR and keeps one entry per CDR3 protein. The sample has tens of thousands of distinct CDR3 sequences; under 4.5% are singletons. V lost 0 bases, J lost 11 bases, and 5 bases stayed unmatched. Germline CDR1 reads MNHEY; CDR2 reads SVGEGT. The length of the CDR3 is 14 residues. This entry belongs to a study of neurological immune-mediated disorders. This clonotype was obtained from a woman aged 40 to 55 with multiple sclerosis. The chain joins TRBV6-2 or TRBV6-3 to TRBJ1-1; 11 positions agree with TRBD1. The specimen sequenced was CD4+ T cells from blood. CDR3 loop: CASSYSDRGLGAFF. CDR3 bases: TGTGCCAGCAGTTACTCGGACAGGGGGCTTGGCGCTTTCTTT.